This TCR beta chain emerged from a study of blood T cell repertoires in COVID-19. At the level of the study: The cDNA or gDNA used as material had been derived from T cells, B-cell-depleted T cells, or PBMCs.

V dropped 6 bases and J dropped 0; count of bases not matched to a gene: 7. This CDR3 is built from 16 residues. In germline, CDR1 is MDHEN, CDR2 SYDVKM. Here immunoSEQ multiplex PCR was the method, and the copy in TCRdb shows in-frame clones only, minus some. Seen here are around 160,000 clones, around four fifths observed once, and the top ten hold 10% to 15%. Study members were between about 18 and 90 years old and lived in around 24 US regions. The receptor's source is a woman aged 55 to 70 who had recovered from COVID-19. The rearrangement joins TRBV28 to TRBJ2-3, with 9 bases matching TRBD2. Sequenced input: PBMCs or T cells enriched from blood (not recorded which). CDR3 DNA: TGTGCCAGCAGCCCCTGGACTAGCGCGAGCACAGATACGCAGTATTTT. Encoded protein: CASSPWTSASTDTQYF.